The sequence of this TCR beta chain was determined in a study of T cell responses to AZD1222 COVID-19 vaccine. Whole-study results and caveats: White British donors predominated, females outnumbered males, and clonal diversity was possibly underestimated.

About this clone: Its antigen is not identified.

Measured with immunoSEQ multiplex PCR; TCRdb has only the in-frame clones, and not every one. The sample lists approximately 100,000 clones, roughly 88% occurring once. The receptor's source is an adult in good health. Sample: peripheral blood, taken on day 0 of AZD1222 vaccination.

CDR3 DNA: TGTGCCAGCAGCCCACAGGGTCCTGGAAACACCATATATTTT. Translating it yields CASSPQGPGNTIYF. The V call is TRBV5-4, the J call TRBJ1-3; D might be TRBD1 (6 bases). With 4 bases removed from V and 2 bases from J, the gap between germline ends came to 10 bases. The CDR3 runs 14 residues. Germline V gene data show CDR1 as SGHNT and CDR2 as YYREEE (reference sequence).